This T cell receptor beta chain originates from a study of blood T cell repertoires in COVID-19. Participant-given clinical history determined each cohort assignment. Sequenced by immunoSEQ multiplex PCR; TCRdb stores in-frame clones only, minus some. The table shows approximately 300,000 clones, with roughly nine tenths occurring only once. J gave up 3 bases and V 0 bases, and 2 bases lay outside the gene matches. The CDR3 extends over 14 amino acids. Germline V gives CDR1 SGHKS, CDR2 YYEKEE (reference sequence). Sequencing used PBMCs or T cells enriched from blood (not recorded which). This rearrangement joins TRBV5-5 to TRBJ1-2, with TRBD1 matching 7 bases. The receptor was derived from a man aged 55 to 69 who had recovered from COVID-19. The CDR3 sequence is CASSLDGQDYGYTF. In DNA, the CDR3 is TGTGCCAGCAGCTTGGATGGACAGGACTATGGCTACACCTTC.